This entry lists 4 T cell receptor beta chains sequenced from one sample in a study of control samples from healthy donors and cancer patients. The data were produced by immunoSEQ multiplex PCR, yet TCRdb's version contains in-frame clones alone and is incomplete. The repertoire has around 94,000 clones, roughly nine tenths of them found once; the top ten carry around 3.8%. Sequencing was performed on blood. The receptors come from a young woman in good health.

The genes are TRBV9 and TRBJ1-2; 10 bases match TRBD1. This CDR3 comprises 19 residues. The junction had 13 bases not matched to a gene; V was cut back by 2 bases and J by 0 bases. CDR1 SGDLS and CDR2 YYNGEE come from the germline V gene. This CDR3 reads CASSVYLGTGAVANYGYTF. The DNA for the CDR3 is TGTGCCAGCAGCGTTTACCTCGGGACAGGGGCAGTCGCTAACTATGGCTACACCTTC.

The rearrangement links TRBV11-2 to TRBJ2-3, with 12 bases aligning to TRBD2. The CDR3 contains 17 residues. Germline CDR1 and CDR2: SGHAT and FQNNGV. V dropped 2 bases and J dropped 1; count of bases not matched to a gene: 4. CDR3 amino acids: CASSLPRTSGGTDTQYF. In DNA form, the CDR3 reads TGTGCCAGCAGCTTACCACGGACTAGCGGGGGCACAGATACGCAGTATTTT.

V is TRBV10-2 and J is TRBJ2-5; D uncertain. The CDR3 is 13 amino acids. CDR1 is WSHSY, CDR2 SAAADI, per germline. The V gene lost 3 bases and the J gene lost 5 bases, with 10 bases spanning the gap. Here the CDR3 reads CASSDGPNETQYF. CDR3 nucleotide sequence: TGCGCCAGCAGTGATGGGCCTAATGAGACCCAGTACTTC.

The CDR3 protein is CASSLVVPSSPHF. Here the CDR3 DNA reads TGTGCCAGCAGCTTAGTCGTCCCCAGTTCTCCTCATTTT. The rearrangement links TRBV7-2 to TRBJ1-5; D gene unclear. Germline lookup yields CDR1 SGHTA and CDR2 FQGNSA. V was shortened by 1 base and J by 16 bases, with 17 bases between the two germline ends. The CDR3 contains 13 residues.